This T cell receptor beta chain was captured in a study of response to subunit inactivated influenza vaccine. Whole-study results and caveats: After each seasonal influenza vaccination, few new T cells are recruited, the authors suggested.

Each CDR3 protein gets one entry after TCRdb re-called the RT-PCR reads with MiXCR. In the table there are a few hundred thousand distinct CDR3 sequences, 10% to 11% of which are singletons. This clonotype was seen more than once but under ten times. Its antigen is unidentified. CDR3 length: 13 residues. Here the sequenced sample was PBMCs from blood, taken roughly 6 weeks after vaccination. The genes are TRBV1 and TRBJ2-5. TRBV1 corresponds to a pseudogene. The clonotype comes from a man over 45 who received an inactivated influenza vaccine. CDR3 DNA sequence: TGCACCAGCAGCCATGTCTTGGGCCCGACCCAGTACTTC. Translated: CTSSHVLGPTQYF.